This T cell receptor beta chain was obtained from a study of T-cell memory formation after mild COVID-19. Study at large: There were largely donor-specific TCR clusters.

Germline V gene lookup returns CDR1 SGHAT and CDR2 FQNNGV. CDR3 length: 14 amino acids. Trimming took 5 bases from V and 6 from J; bases not matched to a gene: 8. Constant-segment primers and 5'RACE yielded cDNA libraries for TCR alpha and TCR beta, each carrying sample barcodes and UMIs. MiXCR was run by TCRdb on the 5' RACE reads, yielding one entry per CDR3 protein. The sample holds about 390,000 distinct CDR3 sequences, about a sixth seen once. Sequencing used PBMCs or a T cell subset sorted from them (not recorded which). The sequence was collected from a man younger than 35 who had mild COVID-19 (a few samples of this study predate the infection). Cell type and time point are not known. The chain employs TRBV11-2 and TRBJ1-1, with 8 bases identical to TRBD1. The CDR3 bases are TGTGCCAGCAGCCACGGGACAGGATGGGCTGAAGCTTTCTTT. This translates into CASSHGTGWAEAFF.